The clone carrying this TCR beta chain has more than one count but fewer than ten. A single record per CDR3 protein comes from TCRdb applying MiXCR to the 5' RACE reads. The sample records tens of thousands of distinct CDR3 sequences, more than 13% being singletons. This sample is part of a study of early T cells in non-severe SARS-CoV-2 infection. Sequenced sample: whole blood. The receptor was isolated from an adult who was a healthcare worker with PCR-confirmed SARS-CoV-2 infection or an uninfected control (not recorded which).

The CDR3 reads CASSSGQTYEQYF. CDR3 DNA sequence: TGTGCCAGCAGTTCCGGGCAGACCTACGAGCAGTACTTC. The chain couples TRBV27 to TRBJ2-7; D remains ambiguous. CDR1 is MNHEY and CDR2 is SMNVEV in the germline V gene (reference sequence). The CDR3 runs to 13 residues. Trimming took 4 bases from V and 2 from J, leaving 9 bases between them.